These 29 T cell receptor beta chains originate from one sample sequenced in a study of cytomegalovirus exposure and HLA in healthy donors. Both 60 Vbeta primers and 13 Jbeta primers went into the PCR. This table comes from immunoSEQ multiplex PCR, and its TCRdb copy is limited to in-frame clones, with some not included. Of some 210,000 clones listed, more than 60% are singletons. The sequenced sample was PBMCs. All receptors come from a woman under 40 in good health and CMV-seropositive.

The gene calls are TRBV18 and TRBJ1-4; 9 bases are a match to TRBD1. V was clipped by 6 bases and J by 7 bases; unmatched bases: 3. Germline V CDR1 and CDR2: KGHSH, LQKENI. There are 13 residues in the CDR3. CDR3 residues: CASSRDRVEKLFF. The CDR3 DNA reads TGTGCCAGCTCCCGGGACAGGGTTGAAAAACTGTTTTTT.

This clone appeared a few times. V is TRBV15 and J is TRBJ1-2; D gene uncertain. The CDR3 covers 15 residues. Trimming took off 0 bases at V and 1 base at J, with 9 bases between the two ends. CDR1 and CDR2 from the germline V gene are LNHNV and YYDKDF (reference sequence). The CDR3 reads CATSRDLYGNYGYTF. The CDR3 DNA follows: TGTGCCACCAGCAGAGATCTCTACGGTAACTATGGCTACACCTTC.

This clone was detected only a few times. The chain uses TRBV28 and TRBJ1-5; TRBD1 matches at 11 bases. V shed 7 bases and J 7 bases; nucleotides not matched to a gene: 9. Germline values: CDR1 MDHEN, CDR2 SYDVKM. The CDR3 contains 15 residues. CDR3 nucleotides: TGTGCCAGCACCCTAAGGGGACAGGGGGTCCAGCCCCAGCATTTT. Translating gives CASTLRGQGVQPQHF.

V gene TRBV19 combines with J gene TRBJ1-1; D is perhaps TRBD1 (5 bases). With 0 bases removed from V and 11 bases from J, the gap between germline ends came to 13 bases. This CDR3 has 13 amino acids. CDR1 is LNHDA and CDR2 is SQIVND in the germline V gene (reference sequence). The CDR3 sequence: CASSIEGQLRAFF. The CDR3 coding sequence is TGTGCCAGTAGTATAGAGGGGCAACTGCGGGCTTTCTTT. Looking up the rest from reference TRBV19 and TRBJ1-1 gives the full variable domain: DGGITQSPKYLFRKEGQNVTLSCEQNLNHDAMYWYRQDPGQGLRLIYYSQIVNDFQKGDIAEGYSVSREKKESFPLTVTSAQKNPTAFYLCASSIEGQLRAFFGQGTRLTVV.

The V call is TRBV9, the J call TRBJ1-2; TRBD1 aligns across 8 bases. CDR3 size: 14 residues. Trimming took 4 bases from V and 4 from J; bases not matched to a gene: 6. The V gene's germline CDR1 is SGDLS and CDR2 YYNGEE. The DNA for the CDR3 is TGTGCCAGCAGCAGAGGGACAGGTTTCTATGGCTACACCTTC. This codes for CASSRGTGFYGYTF.

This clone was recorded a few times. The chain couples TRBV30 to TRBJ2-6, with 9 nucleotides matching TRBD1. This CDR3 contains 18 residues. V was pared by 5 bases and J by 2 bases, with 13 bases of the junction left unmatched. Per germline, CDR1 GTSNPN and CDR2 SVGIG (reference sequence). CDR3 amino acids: CAWAFTGGLSPGANVLTF. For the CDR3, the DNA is TGTGCCTGGGCATTTACAGGGGGCCTTAGTCCTGGGGCCAACGTCCTGACTTTC.

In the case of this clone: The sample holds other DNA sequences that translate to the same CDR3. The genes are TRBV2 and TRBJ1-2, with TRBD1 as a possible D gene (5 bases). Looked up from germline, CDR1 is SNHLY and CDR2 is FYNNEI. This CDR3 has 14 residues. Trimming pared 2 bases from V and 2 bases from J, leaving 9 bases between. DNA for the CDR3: TGTGCCAGCAGTGAACAGGGAACAAACTATGGCTACACCTTC. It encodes CASSEQGTNYGYTF. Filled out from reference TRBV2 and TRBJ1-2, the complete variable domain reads EPEVTQTPSHQVTQMGQEVILRCVPISNHLYFYWYRQILGQKVEFLVSFYNNEISEKSEIFDDQFSVERPDGSNFTLKIRSTKLEDSAMYFCASSEQGTNYGYTFGSGTRLTVV.

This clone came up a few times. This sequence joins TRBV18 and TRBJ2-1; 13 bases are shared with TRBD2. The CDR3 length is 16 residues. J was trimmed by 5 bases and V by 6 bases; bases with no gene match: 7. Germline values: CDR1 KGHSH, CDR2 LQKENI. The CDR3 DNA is TGTGCCAGCTCCCAATGGACTAGCGGGGGCCACAATGAGCAGTTCTTC. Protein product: CASSQWTSGGHNEQFF.

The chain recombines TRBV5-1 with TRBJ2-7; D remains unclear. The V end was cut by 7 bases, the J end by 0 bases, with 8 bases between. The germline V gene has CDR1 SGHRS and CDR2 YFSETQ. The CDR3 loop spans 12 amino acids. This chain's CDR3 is CASGQSSYEQYF. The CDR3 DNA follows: TGCGCCAGCGGGCAGAGCTCCTACGAGCAGTACTTC.

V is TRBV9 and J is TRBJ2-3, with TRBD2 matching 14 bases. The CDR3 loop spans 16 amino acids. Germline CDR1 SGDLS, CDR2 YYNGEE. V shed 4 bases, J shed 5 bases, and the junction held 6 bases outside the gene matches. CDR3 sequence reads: CASSPGLAGAGDTQYF. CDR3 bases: TGTGCCAGCAGCCCGGGACTAGCGGGAGCGGGAGATACGCAGTATTTT.

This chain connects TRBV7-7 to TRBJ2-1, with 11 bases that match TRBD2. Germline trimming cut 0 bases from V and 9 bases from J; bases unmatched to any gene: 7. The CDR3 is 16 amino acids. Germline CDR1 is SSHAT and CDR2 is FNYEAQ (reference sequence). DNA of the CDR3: TGTGCCAGCAGCTTAGCCCTAACTAGCGGGAGAACTGAGCAGTTCTTC. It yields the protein CASSLALTSGRTEQFF.

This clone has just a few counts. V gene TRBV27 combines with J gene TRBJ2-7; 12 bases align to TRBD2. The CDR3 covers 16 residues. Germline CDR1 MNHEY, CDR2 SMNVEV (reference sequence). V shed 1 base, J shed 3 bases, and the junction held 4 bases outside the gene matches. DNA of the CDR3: TGTGCCAGCAGTTTATGGACTAGCGGGGAGAACTACGAGCAGTACTTC. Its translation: CASSLWTSGENYEQYF.

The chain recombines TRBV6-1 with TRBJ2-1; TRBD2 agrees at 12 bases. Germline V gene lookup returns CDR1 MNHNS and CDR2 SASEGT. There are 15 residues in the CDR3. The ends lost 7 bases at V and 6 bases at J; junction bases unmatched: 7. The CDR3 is CASNRVTSGGNEQFF. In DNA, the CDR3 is TGTGCCAGCAACCGAGTGACTAGCGGGGGCAATGAGCAGTTCTTC.

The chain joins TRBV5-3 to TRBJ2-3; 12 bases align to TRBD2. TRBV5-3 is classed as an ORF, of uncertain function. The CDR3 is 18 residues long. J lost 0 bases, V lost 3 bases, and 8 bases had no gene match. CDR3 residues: CARSYTSGRQLSTDTQYF. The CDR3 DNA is TGTGCCAGAAGCTATACTAGCGGGAGGCAACTTAGCACAGATACGCAGTATTTT.

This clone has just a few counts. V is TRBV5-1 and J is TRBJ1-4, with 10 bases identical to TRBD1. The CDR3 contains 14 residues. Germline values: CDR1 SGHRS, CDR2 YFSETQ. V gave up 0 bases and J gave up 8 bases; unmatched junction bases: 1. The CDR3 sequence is CASSLGTGGEKLFF. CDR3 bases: TGCGCCAGCAGCTTGGGGACAGGGGGGGAAAAACTGTTTTTT.

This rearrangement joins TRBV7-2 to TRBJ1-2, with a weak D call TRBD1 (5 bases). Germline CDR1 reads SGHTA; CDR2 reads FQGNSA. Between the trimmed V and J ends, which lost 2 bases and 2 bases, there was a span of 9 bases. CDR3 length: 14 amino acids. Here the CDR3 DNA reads TGTGCCAGCAGCTTAATCGCAGGGAACTATGGCTACACCTTC. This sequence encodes CASSLIAGNYGYTF.

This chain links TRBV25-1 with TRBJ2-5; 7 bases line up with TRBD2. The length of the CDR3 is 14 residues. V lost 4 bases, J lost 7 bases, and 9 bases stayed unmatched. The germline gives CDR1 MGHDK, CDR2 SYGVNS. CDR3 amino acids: CASSGQRGIGTQYF. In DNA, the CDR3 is TGTGCCAGCAGTGGACAGCGGGGTATCGGGACCCAGTACTTC.

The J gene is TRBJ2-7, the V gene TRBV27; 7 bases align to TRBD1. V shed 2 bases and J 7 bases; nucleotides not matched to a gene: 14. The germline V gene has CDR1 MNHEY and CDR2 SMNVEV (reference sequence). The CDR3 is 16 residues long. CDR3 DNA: TGTGCCAGCAGTTTAGCAGTCAGAACAGGGGTCAGGGAGCAGTACTTC. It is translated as CASSLAVRTGVREQYF.

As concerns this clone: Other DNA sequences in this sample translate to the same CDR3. The CDR3, as DNA: TGTGCCAGCAGCCGAGGACAGCAAGAGACCCAGTACTTC. As protein: CASSRGQQETQYF. This chain connects TRBV11-1 to TRBJ2-5, with D maybe TRBD1 (6 bases). The CDR3 has 13 residues. Deletions cut 5 bases from V and 2 bases from J, with 9 bases between. Germline lookup yields CDR1 SGHAT and CDR2 FQDESV (reference sequence). The entire variable domain, with the rest obtained from reference TRBV11-1 and TRBJ2-5, is as follows: EAEVAQSPRYKITEKSQAVAFWCDPISGHATLYWYRQILGQGPELLVQFQDESVVDDSQLPKDRFSAERLKGVDSTLKIQPAELGDSAMYLCASSRGQQETQYFGPGTRLLVL.

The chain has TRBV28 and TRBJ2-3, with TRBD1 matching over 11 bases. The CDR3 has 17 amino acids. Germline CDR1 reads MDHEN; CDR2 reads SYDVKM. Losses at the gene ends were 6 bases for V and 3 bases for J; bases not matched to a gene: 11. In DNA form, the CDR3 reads TGTGCCAGCAGCCTGTCCGGACAGGGGGCAGGAACAGATACGCAGTATTTT. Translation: CASSLSGQGAGTDTQYF.

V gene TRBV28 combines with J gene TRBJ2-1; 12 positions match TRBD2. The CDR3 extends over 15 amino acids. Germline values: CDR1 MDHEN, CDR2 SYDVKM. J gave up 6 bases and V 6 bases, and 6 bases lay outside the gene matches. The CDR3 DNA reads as TGTGCCAGCAGAACTACTAGCGGGAGGAGCAATGAGCAGTTCTTC. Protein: CASRTTSGRSNEQFF.

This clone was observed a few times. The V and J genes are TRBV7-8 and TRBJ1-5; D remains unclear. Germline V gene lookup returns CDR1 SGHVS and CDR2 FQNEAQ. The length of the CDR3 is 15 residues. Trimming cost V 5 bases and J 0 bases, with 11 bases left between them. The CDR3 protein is CASSPRYVSNQPQHF. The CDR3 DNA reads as TGTGCCAGCAGCCCCCGGTACGTTAGCAATCAGCCCCAGCATTTT.

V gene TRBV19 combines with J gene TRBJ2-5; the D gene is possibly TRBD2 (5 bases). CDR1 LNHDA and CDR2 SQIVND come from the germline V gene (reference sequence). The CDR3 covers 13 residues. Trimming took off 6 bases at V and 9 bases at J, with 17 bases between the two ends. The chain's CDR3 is CASSEESFGAQYF. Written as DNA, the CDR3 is TGTGCCAGTAGCGAAGAGAGTTTCGGGGCCCAGTACTTC. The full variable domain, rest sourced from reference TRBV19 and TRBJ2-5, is DGGITQSPKYLFRKEGQNVTLSCEQNLNHDAMYWYRQDPGQGLRLIYYSQIVNDFQKGDIAEGYSVSREKKESFPLTVTSAQKNPTAFYLCASSEESFGAQYFGPGTRLLVL.

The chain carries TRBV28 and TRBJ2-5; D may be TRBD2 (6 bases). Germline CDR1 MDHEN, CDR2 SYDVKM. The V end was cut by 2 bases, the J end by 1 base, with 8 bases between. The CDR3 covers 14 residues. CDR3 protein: CASSLVGGQETQYF. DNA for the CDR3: TGTGCCAGCAGTTTAGTGGGAGGCCAAGAGACCCAGTACTTC.

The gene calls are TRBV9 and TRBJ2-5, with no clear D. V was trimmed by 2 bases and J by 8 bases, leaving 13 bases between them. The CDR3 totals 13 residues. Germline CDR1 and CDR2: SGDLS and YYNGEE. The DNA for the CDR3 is TGTGCCAGCAGCGTCACCTCCGAGGCCACCCAGTACTTC. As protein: CASSVTSEATQYF. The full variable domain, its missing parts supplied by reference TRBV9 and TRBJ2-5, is DSGVTQTPKHLITATGQRVTLRCSPRSGDLSVYWYQQSLDQGLQFLIQYYNGEERAKGNILERFSAQQFPDLHSELNLSSLELGDSALYFCASSVTSEATQYFGPGTRLLVL.

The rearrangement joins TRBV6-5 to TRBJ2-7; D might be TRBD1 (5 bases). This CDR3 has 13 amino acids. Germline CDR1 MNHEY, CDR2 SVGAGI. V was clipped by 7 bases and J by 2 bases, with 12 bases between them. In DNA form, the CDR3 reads TGTGCCAGCACCTCCCAGGGCACCTACGAGCAGTACTTC. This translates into CASTSQGTYEQYF.

CDR3 nucleotides: TGCAGTGCTCCCCTCCGGGAGCAGTACTTC. Translating gives CSAPLREQYF. V and J are TRBV20-1 and TRBJ2-7; the D is unclear. The CDR3 loop spans 10 amino acids. The V gene lost 5 bases and the J gene lost 7 bases, with 9 bases spanning the gap. The germline gives CDR1 DFQATT, CDR2 SNEGSKA (reference sequence).

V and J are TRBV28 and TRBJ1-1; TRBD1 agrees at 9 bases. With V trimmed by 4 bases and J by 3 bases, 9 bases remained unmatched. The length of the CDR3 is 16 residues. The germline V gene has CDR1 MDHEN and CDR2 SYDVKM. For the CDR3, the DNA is TGTGCCAGCAGTTCCCCCCGACAGGGGGATGACACTGAAGCTTTCTTT. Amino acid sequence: CASSSPRQGDDTEAFF. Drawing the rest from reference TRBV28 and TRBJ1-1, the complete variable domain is DVKVTQSSRYLVKRTGEKVFLECVQDMDHENMFWYRQDPGLGLRLIYFSYDVKMKEKGDIPEGYSVSREKKERFSLILESASTNQTSMYLCASSSPRQGDDTEAFFGQGTRLTVV.

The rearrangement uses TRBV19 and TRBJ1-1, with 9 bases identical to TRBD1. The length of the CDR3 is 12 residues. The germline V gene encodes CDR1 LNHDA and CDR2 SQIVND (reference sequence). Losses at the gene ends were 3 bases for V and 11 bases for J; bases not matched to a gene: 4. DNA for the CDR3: TGTGCCAGTAGTATGGACAGGGGTCTGGCTTTCTTT. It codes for CASSMDRGLAFF.